This T cell receptor beta chain is drawn from a study of Tregs in tolerant kidney transplant recipients. Unstimulated Tregs (CD4+CD25+CD127-) and CD4+CD25- non-Tregs were sorted from PBMCs. A note on this clone: The target antigen is unknown.

Sequenced by immunoSEQ multiplex PCR; TCRdb stores in-frame clones only, minus some. The data show 200,000 to 300,000 clones, about 86% seen once. The V gene's germline CDR1 is GTSNPN and CDR2 SVGIG (reference sequence). V was pared by 3 bases and J by 1 base, with 6 bases of the junction left unmatched. CDR3 length: 14 amino acids. Study-level points and caveats: Activated donor B cell expansion appeared to reveal the most relevant donor-specific TCRbeta repertoire.

V and J are TRBV30 and TRBJ2-7; 7 positions match TRBD1. The origin of this receptor is a human donor in good health. Material: CD4+ T cells from blood. The CDR3 region is CAWSFRGISYEQYF. In DNA, the CDR3 is TGTGCCTGGAGCTTCAGGGGGATTTCCTACGAGCAGTACTTC.